This TCR beta chain was sequenced in a study of control samples from healthy donors and cancer patients. CDR3 length: 13 amino acids. Germline V gene sequence: CDR1 MNHEY, CDR2 SMNVEV (reference sequence). V was trimmed by 6 bases and J by 9 bases, leaving 12 bases between them. Clones were sequenced by immunoSEQ multiplex PCR, and TCRdb holds only the in-frame ones, with some missing. The sample lists some 80,000 clones, roughly 89% seen once, with less than 6% in the top ten. This chain connects TRBV27 to TRBJ1-6; possibly TRBD1 for D (5 bases). Sequencing was performed on blood. The clonotype comes from a man aged 45-65 years in good health. CDR3 in amino acids: CASREGTFSPLHF. The CDR3 region has the DNA TGTGCCAGCAGGGAGGGGACCTTTTCACCCCTCCACTTT.